Presented here are 16 T cell receptor beta chains from one specimen sequenced in a study of T cells in Graves' hyperthyroidism and ophthalmopathy. Amplification yielded TCR beta CDR3 regions, with RNA transcripts as the source. TCR CDR3 underwent first-round RT-PCR with the HTBI primer set. A single record per CDR3 protein comes from TCRdb applying MiXCR to the multiplex PCR reads. The sample records approximately 740,000 distinct CDR3 sequences, 14% being singletons. The sequenced sample consisted of blood. These receptors came from a woman aged 18 to 35 with Graves' hyperthyroidism.

In its sample, this clonotype was seen a few times. The chain carries TRBV14 and TRBJ2-3, with 14 nucleotides matching TRBD2. Trimming took 0 bases from V and 6 from J; bases not matched to a gene: 8. The CDR3 extends over 18 amino acids. In germline, CDR1 is SGHDN, CDR2 FVKESK. This CDR3 reads CASSQDPRLAGGPDTQYF. The CDR3 coding sequence is TGTGCCAGCAGCCAAGACCCCCGACTAGCGGGAGGGCCGGATACGCAGTATTTT. The full variable domain, in which reference TRBV14 and TRBJ2-3 provide the parts outside the CDR3, is EAGVTQFPSHSVIEKGQTVTLRCDPISGHDNLYWYRRVMGKEIKFLLHFVKESKQDESGMPNNRFLAERTGGTYSTLKVQPAELEDSGVYFCASSQDPRLAGGPDTQYFGPGTRLTVL.

This clonotype was found a few times. The CDR3 reads CSAGGTSGTYNEQFF. In DNA form, the CDR3 reads TGCAGTGCGGGGGGGACTAGCGGAACCTACAATGAGCAGTTCTTC. This sequence joins TRBV20-1 and TRBJ2-1, with 11 bases matching TRBD2. J lost 2 bases, V lost 6 bases, and 6 bases had no gene match. There are 15 residues in the CDR3. Germline-derived CDR1 and CDR2 are DFQATT and SNEGSKA (reference sequence).

The rearrangement uses TRBV12-3 or TRBV12-4 and TRBJ2-7; TRBD1 matches 7 bases. This CDR3 has 13 residues. V lost 7 bases, J lost 5 bases, and 8 bases stayed unmatched. Here the CDR3 reads CASTRQGINEQYF. The CDR3 DNA reads TGTGCCAGCACCCGACAGGGTATCAACGAGCAGTACTTC.

In this sample, this clonotype turned up many times. The gene calls are TRBV7-9 and TRBJ2-1; 13 bases align to TRBD2. This CDR3 is built from 16 residues. V gave up 5 bases and J gave up 7 bases; unmatched junction bases: 8. Germline CDR1 SEHNR, CDR2 FQNEAQ (reference sequence). The CDR3 region has the DNA TGTGCCAGCAGCCCAAAACTAGCGGGAGGGAGGAATGAGCAGTTCTTC. Translated, it gives CASSPKLAGGRNEQFF.

This clonotype showed up many times. The chain recombines TRBV20-1 with TRBJ2-7; 9 positions match TRBD2. The CDR3 runs to 16 residues. CDR1 is DFQATT, CDR2 SNEGSKA, per germline (reference sequence). The trim removed 5 bases at V and 6 bases at J, leaving 17 bases unmatched. CDR3 sequence: CSAGTHLGGRAGEQYF. The DNA of the CDR3 is TGCAGTGCTGGTACCCATTTAGGCGGGAGGGCGGGCGAGCAGTACTTC.

This clonotype was counted a few times. V is TRBV28 and J is TRBJ1-6; 8 bases map to TRBD1. There are 11 residues in the CDR3. Germline CDR1 is MDHEN and CDR2 is SYDVKM. V lost 6 bases, J lost 15 bases, and 4 bases stayed unmatched. CDR3 sequence (DNA): TGTGCCAGCAGAATCGGGACAGGCCTCCACTTT. It specifies CASRIGTGLHF.

The chain combines TRBV12-3 or TRBV12-4 with TRBJ1-4; TRBD1 matches at 8 bases. With V trimmed by 6 bases and J by 8 bases, 11 bases remained unmatched. The length of the CDR3 is 15 residues. The CDR3 sequence: CASSSTGARREKLFF. The DNA of the CDR3 is TGTGCCAGCAGCTCGACAGGGGCCCGAAGAGAAAAACTGTTTTTT.

This clonotype was seen many times. This rearrangement joins TRBV7-9 to TRBJ2-5; weak D call: TRBD1 (6 bases). The length of the CDR3 is 14 residues. The V gene's germline CDR1 is SEHNR and CDR2 FQNEAQ (reference sequence). V dropped 5 bases and J dropped 5 bases, with 15 bases sitting between them. CDR3 loop: CASSSPTGMETQYF. The CDR3, as DNA: TGTGCCAGCAGCAGCCCTACAGGGATGGAGACCCAGTACTTC.

The chain combines TRBV19 with TRBJ1-1; unclear D gene. Germline CDR1 and CDR2: LNHDA and SQIVND (reference sequence). This CDR3 has 14 residues. V gave up 5 bases and J gave up 8 bases, with 18 bases separating them. In DNA, the CDR3 is TGTGCCAGTAGTGTCGGACGTTCCCTCAGGGAAGCTTTCTTT. Translated: CASSVGRSLREAFF.

There are a few counts of this clonotype. The V call is TRBV4-1, the J call TRBJ1-3, with a possible D match to TRBD1 (5 bases). V lost 3 bases to trimming and J lost 4 bases, with 16 bases between them. CDR3 length: 16 residues. Germline-derived CDR1 and CDR2 are MGHRA and YSYEKL. In DNA, the CDR3 is TGCGCCAGCAGCCATTTCAGAGGGGCCTCCGGAAACACCATATATTTT. Amino acid sequence: CASSHFRGASGNTIYF.

Many counts were recorded for this clonotype. The chain carries TRBV6-1 and TRBJ2-5, with D possibly matching TRBD2 (6 bases). The CDR3 length is 16 residues. Deletions cut 5 bases from V and 0 bases from J, with 16 bases between. Germline-derived CDR1 and CDR2 are MNHNS and SASEGT. The CDR3, as DNA: TGTGCCAGCAGTTTGAAGCCTGCGGGGTACCAAGAGACCCAGTACTTC. It translates to CASSLKPAGYQETQYF.

The V and J genes are TRBV29-1 and TRBJ1-5; D uncertain. CDR3 length equals 13 residues. V was pared by 3 bases and J by 2 bases, with 8 bases between. CDR1 and CDR2 from the germline V gene are SQVTM and ANQGSEA. Written as DNA, the CDR3 is TGCAGCGTTGAGGTTGGGGGCAATCAGCCCCAGCATTTT. It encodes CSVEVGGNQPQHF. Looking up the rest from reference TRBV29-1 and TRBJ1-5 gives the full variable domain: SAVISQKPSRDICQRGTSLTIQCQVDSQVTMMFWYRQQPGQSLTLIATANQGSEATYESGFVIDKFPISRPNLTFSTLTVSNMSPEDSSIYLCSVEVGGNQPQHFGDGTRLSIL.

This clonotype has at least ten counts. The rearrangement uses TRBV6-5 and TRBJ1-2, with D possibly matching TRBD1 (5 bases). The germline CDR1 and CDR2 sequences are MNHEY and SVGAGI. V was trimmed by 0 bases and J by 3 bases, leaving 11 bases between them. The CDR3 is made up of 15 amino acids. The CDR3 region has the DNA TGTGCCAGCAGTTACTCCAGGGAGGGTTACTATGGCTACACCTTC. This translates into CASSYSREGYYGYTF.

The chain combines TRBV12-3 or TRBV12-4 with TRBJ2-1; 13 bases align to TRBD2. The V and J ends lost 1 base and 6 bases, in that order; junction bases with no gene match: 12. The CDR3 runs to 19 residues. The CDR3 sequence: CASSLGLAGGRSWGNEQFF. CDR3 sequence (DNA): TGTGCCAGCAGTTTAGGACTAGCGGGAGGTCGCAGCTGGGGCAATGAGCAGTTCTTC.

This clonotype was seen a few times. The J gene is TRBJ2-6, the V gene TRBV6-4; D perhaps matches TRBD1 (5 bases). The CDR3 totals 15 residues. The V and J ends lost 5 bases and 0 bases respectively, with 8 bases between them. Germline V gives CDR1 MRHNA, CDR2 SNTAGT. CDR3: CASSQGSSGANVLTF. The CDR3 DNA reads as TGTGCCAGCAGTCAGGGATCCTCTGGGGCCAACGTCCTGACTTTC.

In the case of this clonotype: Since no conserved phenylalanine or tryptophan closes the CDR3, a read error is the likely cause. This chain connects TRBV28 to TRBJ1-1; D is ambiguous. The CDR3 runs to 15 residues. Trimming stripped 1 base from V and 0 bases from J, with 9 bases between. Looked up from germline, CDR1 is MDHEN and CDR2 is SYDVKM. The CDR3 loop is CASSLLYSLNTEAFL. The CDR3 DNA follows: TGTGCCAGCAGTTTATTGTACAGCCTGAACACTGAAGCTTTCCTT.